The next 5 T cell receptor beta chains were all read from a single sample in a study of blood T cell repertoires in COVID-19 (dated by TCRdb to 2020 to 2021). The library relied on the immunoSEQ multiplex PCR assay. The source is immuneACCESS, and TCRdb retained only in-frame sequences with V and J called. Part of the clones is not carried over; for the studies checked, unresolved V genes explain less than half of this, and the remainder is unexplained. This sample lists about 73,000 clones; more than 70% were detected once. In total, the top ten clones hold roughly 2.4% of the sample. The sequencing sample was made of peripheral blood. All receptors derive from a man aged 65 to 79 with COVID-19, enrolled during active disease.

V and J are TRBV19 and TRBJ1-3, with D possibly being TRBD1 (6 bases). CDR3 length: 16 residues. The V gene lost 7 bases and the J gene lost 4 bases, with 20 bases spanning the gap. Germline values: CDR1 LNHDA, CDR2 SQIVND (reference sequence). In DNA, the CDR3 is TGTGCCAGTACCCCAACCGCAGGGGCTTCAGGAAACACCATATATTTT. This codes for CASTPTAGASGNTIYF.

This sequence joins TRBV2 and TRBJ1-4, with 9 bases lining up with TRBD1. The ends lost 6 bases at V and 6 bases at J; junction bases unmatched: 5. The germline gives CDR1 SNHLY, CDR2 FYNNEI. CDR3 length equals 14 residues. CDR3 bases: TGTGCCAGCAGCGCCCGGACAGGGGATGAAAAACTGTTTTTT. Amino acids: CASSARTGDEKLFF.

CDR3 nucleotides: TGTGCCAGTAGTATAGCGGGGGGAAACACAGATACGCAGTATTTT. Amino acid sequence: CASSIAGGNTDTQYF. The rearrangement joins TRBV19 to TRBJ2-3; 7 nucleotides line up with TRBD2. Germline trimming cut 1 base from V and 2 bases from J; bases unmatched to any gene: 3. The CDR3 is made up of 15 amino acids. Germline values: CDR1 LNHDA, CDR2 SQIVND (reference sequence). Based on the CDR3 plus reference TRBV19 and TRBJ2-3, the full variable domain is DGGITQSPKYLFRKEGQNVTLSCEQNLNHDAMYWYRQDPGQGLRLIYYSQIVNDFQKGDIAEGYSVSREKKESFPLTVTSAQKNPTAFYLCASSIAGGNTDTQYFGPGTRLTVL.

The chain employs TRBV18 and TRBJ2-7; 7 bases fit TRBD2. The length of the CDR3 is 15 residues. The germline CDR1 and CDR2 sequences are KGHSH and LQKENI. Trimming took 4 bases from V and 3 from J; bases not matched to a gene: 9. The DNA of the CDR3 is TGTGCCAGCTCACGGATCAATCTAGCGGACTACGAGCAGTACTTC. Protein sequence: CASSRINLADYEQYF.

The V gene is TRBV5-1, the J gene TRBJ2-1, with 7 nucleotides matching TRBD1. The V and J ends lost 4 bases and 4 bases, in that order; junction bases with no gene match: 5. Germline lookup yields CDR1 SGHRS and CDR2 YFSETQ. The CDR3 loop spans 14 amino acids. For the CDR3, the DNA is TGCGCCAGCAGCCTGGGACAGCGATACAATGAGCAGTTCTTC. This translates into CASSLGQRYNEQFF. Based on the CDR3 plus reference TRBV5-1 and TRBJ2-1, the full variable domain is KAGVTQTPRYLIKTRGQQVTLSCSPISGHRSVSWYQQTPGQGLQFLFEYFSETQRNKGNFPGRFSGRQFSNSRSEMNVSTLELGDSALYLCASSLGQRYNEQFFGPGTRLTVL.